These 10 T cell receptor beta chains originate from one sample sequenced in a study of T cell responses to AZD1222 COVID-19 vaccine. Some clones are missing from TCRdb's copy, which holds only in-frame ones; the method was immunoSEQ multiplex PCR. The table records about 79,000 clones, 80% of them present only once. Sequences were derived from peripheral blood, sampled on day 0 of AZD1222 vaccination. The receptors derive from an adult in good health.

This clone was seen more than once but under ten times. The chain is built from TRBV6-5 and TRBJ2-1; 7 bases line up with TRBD2. The CDR3 covers 13 residues. Germline-derived CDR1 and CDR2 are MNHEY and SVGAGI. Trimming cost V 6 bases and J 3 bases; bases outside gene matches: 2. The CDR3 nucleotides are TGTGCCAGCAGGGCTAGCGGCTACAATGAGCAGTTCTTC. It encodes CASRASGYNEQFF.

The gene calls are TRBV18 and TRBJ2-3; D remains unclear. This CDR3 has 15 amino acids. Germline V gives CDR1 KGHSH, CDR2 LQKENI. The germline V and J ends were trimmed by 3 bases and 5 bases, with 15 bases remaining between them. DNA of the CDR3: TGTGCCAGCTCACCCCCTGGCGGCATGGGAGATACGCAGTATTTT. Protein sequence: CASSPPGGMGDTQYF.

In DNA, the CDR3 is TGTGCCAGCAGTGAAACGCAGTTTAGCAATCAGCCCCAGCATTTT. Its translation: CASSETQFSNQPQHF. This chain links TRBV2 with TRBJ1-5; D remains unclear. Trimming shortened V by 2 bases and J by 0 bases, and 8 bases separated the two germline ends. The CDR3 consists of 15 residues. Per germline, CDR1 SNHLY and CDR2 FYNNEI.

The rearrangement joins TRBV18 to TRBJ1-1, with a weak D call TRBD1 (6 bases). The germline V gene has CDR1 KGHSH and CDR2 LQKENI. The V gene lost 6 bases and the J gene lost 1 base, with 12 bases spanning the gap. CDR3 length: 14 amino acids. CDR3 bases: TGTGCCAGCTCTCCCGGGACACAGAACACTGAAGCTTTCTTT. It yields the protein CASSPGTQNTEAFF.

V and J are TRBV6-2 or TRBV6-3 and TRBJ2-1; TRBD2 agrees at 9 bases. Per germline, CDR1 MNHEY and CDR2 SVGEGT. V was clipped by 0 bases and J by 7 bases; unmatched bases: 10. This CDR3 is built from 17 residues. CDR3 DNA sequence: TGTGCCAGCAGTTACTCCATTCTAGCGGGGAGGGAGAATGAGCAGTTCTTC. The encoded protein is CASSYSILAGRENEQFF.

The V gene is TRBV19, the J gene TRBJ1-1; 8 bases fit TRBD1. Germline CDR1 reads LNHDA; CDR2 reads SQIVND (reference sequence). There are 14 residues in the CDR3. With V trimmed by 4 bases and J by 4 bases, 5 bases remained unmatched. The CDR3 region has the DNA TGTGCCAGTAGTAAACAGGGGGGCGGCACTGAAGCTTTCTTT. It is translated as CASSKQGGGTEAFF.

The chain is built from TRBV6-2 or TRBV6-3 and TRBJ2-3; D is undetermined. The CDR3 has 12 amino acids. Germline CDR1 and CDR2: MNHEY and SVGEGT. Trimming took off 2 bases at V and 8 bases at J, with 8 bases between the two ends. The CDR3 coding sequence is TGTGCCAGCAGTTACCCCCCCCGTACGCAGTATTTT. It codes for CASSYPPRTQYF.

This clone was found once. V is TRBV5-4 and J is TRBJ2-3; weak D call: TRBD1 (5 bases). V was clipped by 4 bases and J by 1 base, with 16 bases between them. Germline V gene sequence: CDR1 SGHNT, CDR2 YYREEE (reference sequence). The CDR3 runs to 16 residues. CDR3 nucleotide sequence: TGTGCCAGCAGCCAGCCCCAGGGTGGGGGCACAGATACGCAGTATTTT. It encodes CASSQPQGGGTDTQYF. The variable domain in full, with the rest retrieved from reference TRBV5-4 and TRBJ2-3, is ETGVTQSPTHLIKTRGQQVTLRCSSQSGHNTVSWYQQALGQGPQFIFQYYREEENGRGNFPPRFSGLQFPNYSSELNVNALELDDSALYLCASSQPQGGGTDTQYFGPGTRLTVL.

The CDR3 region is CASRDRSSYNEQFF. The CDR3 DNA follows: TGTGCCAGCAGGGACAGGAGCTCCTACAATGAGCAGTTCTTC. The chain carries TRBV2 and TRBJ2-1; 7 nucleotides agree with TRBD1. J was trimmed by 0 bases and V by 6 bases; bases with no gene match: 2. The CDR3 contains 14 residues. Germline V gives CDR1 SNHLY, CDR2 FYNNEI.

V and J are TRBV6-5 and TRBJ2-2; D unclear. V was trimmed by 6 bases and J by 2 bases, leaving 7 bases between them. This CDR3 contains 13 residues. The germline V gene encodes CDR1 MNHEY and CDR2 SVGAGI. CDR3 DNA: TGTGCCAGCAGCTTCGTAAACACCGGGGAGCTGTTTTTT. Amino acid sequence: CASSFVNTGELFF.